Listed below are T cell receptor beta chains from one sample, sequenced in a study of vaccination effects on CD4 cells after COVID-19. TCRdb's copy holds only in-frame clones and misses some; the assay was immunoSEQ multiplex PCR. The sample yields around 50,000 clones, roughly three fifths seen once. These TCRs' antigens remain unknown. The source material was CD4+ T cells from PBMCs cultured without peptide, sampled before COVID-19 vaccination. The receptors stem from a human donor who received a COVID-19 vaccine. Each CDR3 is given with its conserved first and last residue. D genes are given only for firm matches. Part of the rows lack a size; the others show once, few, many or a class for expanded clones.

>-|TRBV6-5|-|TRBJ1-5|14
TGTGCCAGCAAACGGACAGACAGCAATCAGCCCCAGCATTTT
CASKRTDSNQPQHF
>-|TRBV6-5|few|TRBJ1-1|12
TGTGCCAGCAGCTTAAGGGGGTCTGAAGCTTTCTTT
CASSLRGSEAFF
>-|TRBV9|-|TRBJ2-3|14
TGTGCCAGCAGCGTAGTTCCCGGCGCAGATACGCAGTATTTT
CASSVVPGADTQYF
>-|TRBV9|-|TRBJ2-1|15
TGTGCCAGCAGCCCCCTATTGAGCTCCTACAATGAGCAGTTCTTC
CASSPLLSSYNEQFF
>-|TRBV7-2|-|TRBJ2-5|13
TGTGCCAGCAGCGGGGTTTCGGGAGAGACCCAGTACTTC
CASSGVSGETQYF
>-|TRBV18|few|TRBJ1-2|13
TGTGCCAGCTCACCACGAACCCGCTATGGCTACACCTTC
CASSPRTRYGYTF
>-|TRBV15|-|TRBJ1-2|16
TGTGCCACCAGCCCCCGTATGGGGGGCGTCTCTGGTGGCTACACCTTC
CATSPRMGGVSGGYTF
>-|TRBV18|-|TRBJ2-7|16
TGTGCCAGCTCCCCGGCGGCAGGAGCGAGCTCCTACGAGCAGTACTTC
CASSPAAGASSYEQYF
>-|TRBV27|-|TRBJ2-1|12
TGTGCCAGCAGTTTACGAGGGGGTGAGCAGTTCTTC
CASSLRGGEQFF
>-|TRBV7-2|once|TRBJ1-6|15
TGTGCCAGCAGCTTATCCCCAGGGGAAGGGTCACCCCTCCACTTT
CASSLSPGEGSPLHF
>TRBD1|TRBV6-5|-|TRBJ1-1|13
TGTGCCAGCAGAACAGGGGTGAACACTGAAGCTTTCTTT
CASRTGVNTEAFF
>-|TRBV28|-|TRBJ1-2|14
TGTGCCAGCAGGAGGGCGGGGGCGGACTATGGCTACACCTTC
CASRRAGADYGYTF
>-|TRBV19|few|TRBJ1-4|16
TGTGCCAGTAGTATAGAAAGGGTTCGGATCGGTGAAAAACTGTTTTTT
CASSIERVRIGEKLFF
>-|TRBV12-1|-|TRBJ2-6|18
TGTGCCAGCAGCTTTTTCGGGCGGGGTTGCTCTGGGGCCAACGTCCTGACTTTC
CASSFFGRGCSGANVLTF
>-|TRBV9|-|TRBJ1-6|15
TGTGCCAGCAGCGCCCCCCCACCGAATAATTCACCCCTCCACTTT
CASSAPPPNNSPLHF
>-|TRBV30|-|TRBJ2-7|15
TGTGCCTGGATCCCGCCTGCCGGGTCAACCTACGAGCAGTACTTC
CAWIPPAGSTYEQYF
>TRBD1|TRBV10-3|-|TRBJ1-1|14
TGTGCCATCAGGGCAGGGGGCGGGGGGACTGAAGCTTTCTTT
CAIRAGGGGTEAFF
>-|TRBV5-4|-|TRBJ2-1|15
TGTGCCAGCAGCCTCGGGCTGAGCTCCTACAATGAGCAGTTCTTC
CASSLGLSSYNEQFF
>-|TRBV5-6|-|TRBJ2-2|12
TGTGCCAGCAGCCCCGGACAGGGGGAGCTGTTTTTT
CASSPGQGELFF
>-|TRBV12-3/TRBV12-4|-|TRBJ1-2|13
TGTGCCAGCAGACCCAGGGAGAACTATGGCTACACCTTC
CASRPRENYGYTF
>-|TRBV5-5|-|TRBJ1-5|16
TGTGCCAGCAGCCCGGCCAGAAGTGGGTTCAATCAGCCCCAGCATTTT
CASSPARSGFNQPQHF
>-|TRBV5-1|-|TRBJ2-3|14
TGCGCCAGCAGCCCTTCAACGGGCACAGATACGCAGTATTTT
CASSPSTGTDTQYF
>TRBD1|TRBV19|-|TRBJ2-7|18
TGTGCCAGTAGTCCGGGACCGGGACAGGGGGTCTACTACTACGAGCAGTACTTC
CASSPGPGQGVYYYEQYF
>-|TRBV28|-|TRBJ2-7|16
TGTGCCAGCAGCTCTAGGTCCGGGGGCCTCTCCTACGAGCAGTACTTC
CASSSRSGGLSYEQYF
>TRBD1|TRBV7-9|-|TRBJ2-7|15
TGTGCCAGCAGCTTAGTAAACAGGGGAAGGTACGAGCAGTACTTC
CASSLVNRGRYEQYF
>-|TRBV5-6|-|TRBJ2-2|16
TGTGCCAGCAGCCCCCTGGTCAGAGCGCGCGCCGGGGAGCTGTTTTTT
CASSPLVRARAGELFF
>TRBD2|TRBV14|-|TRBJ2-1|15
TGTGCCAGCAGCCAAGTGGCGGGGGGGACCCAGGAGCAGTTCTTC
CASSQVAGGTQEQFF
>-|TRBV7-2|few|TRBJ1-4|15
TGTGCCAGCAGCTCGGGTGGCGGAGCTAATGAAAAACTGTTTTTT
CASSSGGGANEKLFF